These 15 T cell receptor beta chains originate from one sample sequenced in a study of OX40 agonist ivuxolimab in advanced cancers. The table came from immunoSEQ multiplex PCR; TCRdb's copy has only in-frame clones and leaves some out. Of over 55,000 clones listed, approximately 86% are singletons. The source was CD4+ or CD8+ T cells sorted from blood, collected in a trial of the OX40 agonist ivuxolimab. The origin of the receptors is an adult with an advanced solid tumor such as melanoma, head and neck, liver or kidney cancer.

This rearrangement joins TRBV7-2 to TRBJ2-5; no firm D call. The CDR3 has 13 amino acids. The V gene lost 1 base and the J gene lost 4 bases, with 7 bases spanning the gap. Germline CDR1 SGHTA, CDR2 FQGNSA. The CDR3 here is CASSLDSRETQYF. CDR3 sequence (DNA): TGTGCCAGCAGCTTAGACTCGAGAGAGACCCAGTACTTC. Full variable domain (remainder filled in from reference TRBV7-2 and TRBJ2-5): GAGVSQSPSNKVTEKGKDVELRCDPISGHTALYWYRQSLGQGLEFLIYFQGNSAPDKSGLPSDRFSAERTGGSVSTLTIQRTQQEDSAVYLCASSLDSRETQYFGPGTRLLVL.

The chain has TRBV7-9 and TRBJ2-3; 10 bases match TRBD2. The CDR3 consists of 16 residues. Trimming removed 1 base from V and 3 bases from J; junction bases left unmatched: 4. Germline CDR1 reads SEHNR; CDR2 reads FQNEAQ (reference sequence). In DNA form, the CDR3 reads TGTGCCAGCAGCTTAGGGACTAGCGGACTGACAGATACGCAGTATTTT. Its translation is CASSLGTSGLTDTQYF. The full variable domain, rest sourced from reference TRBV7-9 and TRBJ2-3, is DTGVSQNPRHKITKRGQNVTFRCDPISEHNRLYWYRQTLGQGPEFLTYFQNEAQLEKSRLLSDRFSAERPKGSFSTLEIQRTEQGDSAMYLCASSLGTSGLTDTQYFGPGTRLTVL.

A remark on this clone: The same CDR3 arises from other DNA sequences in this sample as well. V and J are TRBV7-7 and TRBJ1-1; D is possibly TRBD1 (6 bases). Trimming removed 3 bases at V and 5 bases at J, with 10 bases between. This CDR3 has 13 residues. Germline CDR1 and CDR2: SSHAT and FNYEAQ (reference sequence). The CDR3: CASSLSDRTEAFF. As DNA, the CDR3 is TGTGCCAGCAGCTTGTCCGACAGGACTGAAGCTTTCTTT.

The gene calls are TRBV6-1 and TRBJ1-2; no clear D gene. V was clipped by 11 bases and J by 2 bases, with 12 bases between them. This CDR3 has 12 residues. Looked up from germline, CDR1 is MNHNS and CDR2 is SASEGT. The CDR3 nucleotides are TGTGCCTCTCAAAGGGTAAACTATGGCTACACCTTC. Translation gives CASQRVNYGYTF.

The V call is TRBV11-3, the J call TRBJ2-6; D is ambiguous. Germline loops: CDR1 SGHNT, CDR2 YENEEA. Trimming removed 2 bases at V and 2 bases at J, with 13 bases between. The CDR3 covers 17 residues. The CDR3 here is CASSLSDGVAGANVLTF. The CDR3 nucleotides are TGTGCCAGCAGCTTAAGCGATGGAGTTGCTGGGGCCAACGTCCTGACTTTC.

The chain uses TRBV5-4 and TRBJ1-6; 8 nucleotides match TRBD1. The CDR3 spans 16 residues. Germline V gene sequence: CDR1 SGHNT, CDR2 YYREEE (reference sequence). After removal of 1 base from V and 6 bases from J, the junction contained 6 bases not matched to a gene. The CDR3 loop is CASSLSGQGSNSPLHF. CDR3 coding DNA: TGTGCCAGCAGCTTGAGCGGACAGGGAAGTAATTCACCCCTCCACTTT.

This sequence joins TRBV5-1 and TRBJ2-7, with D perhaps TRBD1 (5 bases). The CDR3 runs to 12 residues. Germline V gene sequence: CDR1 SGHRS, CDR2 YFSETQ. Trimming cost V 5 bases and J 4 bases, with 10 bases left between them. CDR3 sequence: CASRQGRYEQYF. CDR3 nucleotides: TGCGCCAGCAGGCAGGGAAGATACGAGCAGTACTTC.

This chain links TRBV9 with TRBJ1-3, with D possibly matching TRBD1 (5 bases). The germline V and J ends were trimmed by 7 bases and 6 bases, with 14 bases remaining between them. Germline V gives CDR1 SGDLS, CDR2 YYNGEE. The CDR3 has 13 residues. The CDR3 sequence is CASGLGVTNTIYF. DNA of the CDR3: TGTGCCAGCGGTCTGGGGGTCACAAACACCATATATTTT.

This clone showed up just once. This chain uses TRBV27 with TRBJ2-4; D is undetermined. Germline V gene lookup returns CDR1 MNHEY and CDR2 SMNVEV (reference sequence). This CDR3 has 17 amino acids. Deletions cut 2 bases from V and 0 bases from J, with 14 bases between. The CDR3 loop is CASSLVGGRIAKNIQYF. CDR3 nucleotide sequence: TGTGCCAGCAGTTTAGTTGGTGGCAGAATAGCCAAAAACATTCAGTACTTC.

The CDR3 DNA reads TGTGCCAGCCACACACCCGGAGGGGGAAACACCATATATTTT. Amino acids: CASHTPGGGNTIYF. This chain connects TRBV6-5 to TRBJ1-3; D ambiguous. The V end was cut by 8 bases, the J end by 4 bases, with 15 bases between. CDR1 MNHEY and CDR2 SVGAGI come from the germline V gene. The CDR3 is 14 amino acids.

The chain joins TRBV28 to TRBJ1-1; no definite D call. V gave up 10 bases and J gave up 3 bases, with 15 bases separating them. CDR3 length: 13 amino acids. Looked up from germline, CDR1 is MDHEN and CDR2 is SYDVKM. The CDR3 here is CATLSNPYTEAFF. In nucleotides, the CDR3 is TGTGCCACCCTTAGTAATCCATACACTGAAGCTTTCTTT. Variable domain in full (rest from reference TRBV28 and TRBJ1-1): DVKVTQSSRYLVKRTGEKVFLECVQDMDHENMFWYRQDPGLGLRLIYFSYDVKMKEKGDIPEGYSVSREKKERFSLILESASTNQTSMYLCATLSNPYTEAFFGQGTRLTVV.

This clone was observed a single time. CDR3 sequence reads: CASRTGGRGDTEAFF. The CDR3 DNA follows: TGCGCCAGCAGGACAGGGGGGCGCGGGGACACTGAAGCTTTCTTT. This chain links TRBV5-1 with TRBJ1-1; 9 nucleotides align to TRBD1. The J segment lost 3 bases and the V segment lost 5 bases, leaving 8 bases of the junction unmatched. The CDR3 is 15 residues long. CDR1 SGHRS and CDR2 YFSETQ come from the germline V gene.

The chain couples TRBV11-3 to TRBJ2-7; the match to TRBD2 covers 9 bases. Germline V gene lookup returns CDR1 SGHNT and CDR2 YENEEA. V lost 5 bases, J lost 1 base, and 6 bases stayed unmatched. The CDR3 totals 15 residues. CDR3 residues: CASSLRLAVSYEQYF. The CDR3 bases are TGTGCCAGCAGCCTCAGACTAGCGGTTTCCTACGAGCAGTACTTC.

The chain is built from TRBV28 and TRBJ1-4; no reliable D call. This CDR3 region has 14 residues. The V gene lost 5 bases and the J gene lost 7 bases, with 14 bases spanning the gap. In germline, CDR1 is MDHEN, CDR2 SYDVKM. CDR3 nucleotides: TGTGCCAGCAGTCCAGTCTCCGCGCGTGAAAAACTGTTTTTT. This codes for CASSPVSAREKLFF.

The V call is TRBV4-3, the J call TRBJ2-7, with TRBD1 matching over 10 bases. CDR1 and CDR2 (germline): LGHNA, YSLEER. J gave up 3 bases and V 8 bases, and 4 bases lay outside the gene matches. This CDR3 region has 13 residues. The CDR3 loop is CASGRDRGYEQYF. Here the CDR3 DNA reads TGCGCCAGCGGAAGGGACAGGGGCTACGAGCAGTACTTC.